The 29 T cell receptor beta chains reported below all come from one sample, sequenced in a study of CD8 T cells in ankylosing spondylitis. TCRdb fed the 5' RACE reads into MiXCR, producing one record per CDR3 protein. The sample consists of 270,000 or so distinct CDR3 sequences, about a sixth of them appearing once. The material sequenced was blood, either unsorted or a sorted T cell fraction (not recorded which). These receptors originate from a male donor with ankylosing spondylitis or in good health (not recorded which).

The genes are TRBV13 and TRBJ2-1; 13 bases are shared with TRBD2. The CDR3 covers 17 residues. V shed 2 bases and J 7 bases; nucleotides not matched to a gene: 8. The germline V gene encodes CDR1 PRHDT and CDR2 FYEKMQ (reference sequence). This CDR3 is CASSLWTSGSVENEQFF. As DNA, the CDR3 is TGTGCCAGCAGCTTATGGACTAGCGGGAGTGTAGAGAATGAGCAGTTCTTC. Using reference TRBV13 and TRBJ2-1 for the parts outside the CDR3, the full variable domain is AAGVIQSPRHLIKEKRETATLKCYPIPRHDTVYWYQQGPGQDPQFLISFYEKMQSDKGSIPDRFSAQQFSDYHSELNMSSLELGDSALYFCASSLWTSGSVENEQFFGPGTRLTVL.

This clonotype turned up a few times. The chain carries TRBV4-1 and TRBJ2-1; the match to TRBD2 covers 7 bases. The V segment lost 0 bases and the J segment 2 bases; nucleotides outside the gene matches: 4. This CDR3 contains 16 residues. Germline V gene sequence: CDR1 MGHRA, CDR2 YSYEKL. The DNA for the CDR3 is TGCGCCAGCAGCCAAGATGCGGGACTAACCTACAATGAGCAGTTCTTC. Protein: CASSQDAGLTYNEQFF.

This clonotype has a count of ten or more. The rearrangement uses TRBV4-2 and TRBJ2-5, with a possible D match to TRBD2 (5 bases). V gave up 6 bases and J gave up 5 bases, with 19 bases separating them. The germline V gene encodes CDR1 LGHNA and CDR2 YNFKEQ. The CDR3 runs to 15 residues. The CDR3 loop is CASSSILASLETQYF. DNA for the CDR3: TGTGCCAGCAGTAGCATCTTGGCTAGCCTGGAGACCCAGTACTTC.

This clonotype has at least ten counts. One end of the junction does not line up with germline, which may come from a read error. The chain recombines TRBV7-9 with TRBJ2-5, with D uncertain. The CDR3 has 12 amino acids. Germline V lookup: CDR1 SEHNR, CDR2 FQNEAQ (reference sequence). The CDR3 is CASSLGEETQYF. The CDR3 DNA sequence: TGCGCCAGCAGCCTAGGTGAAGAGACCCAGTACTTC.

This clonotype was picked up many times. The chain carries TRBV6-5 and TRBJ2-7; D remains ambiguous. The germline V and J ends were trimmed by 8 bases and 2 bases, with 10 bases remaining between them. The germline CDR1 and CDR2 sequences are MNHEY and SVGAGI. The CDR3 contains 12 residues. The CDR3 here is CASSSGAYEQYF. The CDR3 DNA is TGTGCCAGCTCCTCGGGCGCCTACGAGCAGTACTTC.

In the case of this clonotype: A much larger clone lies a single base off, so this may be a read error. CDR3 sequence: CASTDGSYEQYF. The CDR3, as DNA: TGTGCCAGCACGGACGGCTCCTACGAGCAGTACTTC. V is TRBV27 and J is TRBJ2-7; the D is unclear. The CDR3 runs 12 residues. V was trimmed by 7 bases and J by 0 bases, leaving 7 bases between them. CDR1 MNHEY and CDR2 SMNVEV come from the germline V gene (reference sequence).

This clonotype was found a few times. The chain carries TRBV29-1 and TRBJ2-1, with 7 bases lining up with TRBD2. Trimming took 1 base from V and 4 from J; bases not matched to a gene: 7. Germline loops: CDR1 SQVTM, CDR2 ANQGSEA. The CDR3 has 15 amino acids. CDR3 region: CSVEGLADRYNEQFF. Written as DNA, the CDR3 is TGCAGCGTTGAAGGGCTAGCGGATAGATACAATGAGCAGTTCTTC.

This clonotype has a handful of counts. The chain joins TRBV6-5 to TRBJ2-3; 8 bases are a match to TRBD2. The CDR3 is made up of 16 amino acids. CDR1 is MNHEY and CDR2 is SVGAGI in the germline V gene. Trimming cost V 1 base and J 2 bases; bases outside gene matches: 5. The CDR3 sequence: CASSYLSGGNTDTQYF. CDR3 coding DNA: TGTGCCAGCAGTTACTTGTCGGGAGGGAACACAGATACGCAGTATTTT.

There are a few counts of this clonotype. J is TRBJ2-1 and V is TRBV4-1; D possibly corresponds to TRBD2 (6 bases). Between the trimmed V and J ends, which lost 2 bases and 2 bases, there was a span of 13 bases. CDR1 and CDR2 from the germline V gene are MGHRA and YSYEKL. The CDR3 has 16 amino acids. The CDR3 nucleotides read TGCGCCAGCAGCCAATCGTTCGGGAGTCCCTACAATGAGCAGTTCTTC. Its protein product is CASSQSFGSPYNEQFF.

The chain recombines TRBV11-2 with TRBJ2-3; D call uncertain. The germline CDR1 and CDR2 sequences are SGHAT and FQNNGV. CDR3 length: 15 residues. Trimming left V 5 bases short and J 0 bases short, with 12 bases between. The CDR3 DNA reads as TGTGCCAGCAGCCTGTCTATGGACAGCACAGATACGCAGTATTTT. Protein sequence: CASSLSMDSTDTQYF.

This clonotype was detected many times. This chain connects TRBV20-1 to TRBJ2-1, with TRBD1 matching over 8 bases. The V and J ends lost 6 bases and 4 bases, in that order; junction bases with no gene match: 11. The germline V gene has CDR1 DFQATT and CDR2 SNEGSKA (reference sequence). This CDR3 spans 15 amino acids. CDR3 region: CSATTDRVLYNEQFF. The DNA of the CDR3 is TGCAGTGCCACAACGGACAGGGTTTTGTACAATGAGCAGTTCTTC.

This clonotype was counted only a few times. The chain carries TRBV5-1 and TRBJ2-3, with 7 nucleotides matching TRBD1. CDR1 and CDR2 from the germline V gene are SGHRS and YFSETQ. The CDR3 has 16 amino acids. J was trimmed by 5 bases and V by 5 bases; bases with no gene match: 14. DNA for the CDR3: TGCGCCAGCAGGCATTCCGCACAGGGGACGCTAGATACGCAGTATTTT. Its protein is CASRHSAQGTLDTQYF.

This clonotype was seen many times. The V gene is TRBV12-3 or TRBV12-4, the J gene TRBJ2-5; 15 positions agree with TRBD2. The J segment lost 4 bases and the V segment lost 5 bases, leaving 8 bases of the junction unmatched. The CDR3 is made up of 17 amino acids. As DNA, the CDR3 is TGTGCCAGCAGTCCCGGGACTAGCGGGAGGTTGTCAGAGACCCAGTACTTC. Encoded protein: CASSPGTSGRLSETQYF.

The chain recombines TRBV6-2 or TRBV6-3 with TRBJ2-5; D is undetermined. The CDR3 is 13 amino acids. Looked up from germline, CDR1 is MNHEY and CDR2 is SVGEGT. Trimming cost V 0 bases and J 5 bases, with 7 bases left between them. The CDR3 is CASSYSILETQYF. The CDR3 DNA is TGTGCCAGCAGTTACTCGATTCTGGAGACCCAGTACTTC.

This chain uses TRBV20-1 with TRBJ2-7; 7 bases agree with TRBD2. V shed 1 base, J shed 1 base, and the junction held 13 bases outside the gene matches. The CDR3 consists of 17 residues. Germline V gene lookup returns CDR1 DFQATT and CDR2 SNEGSKA (reference sequence). CDR3 loop: CSARGWERDLNSYEQYF. CDR3 coding DNA: TGCAGTGCTAGAGGGTGGGAGCGGGACTTAAATTCCTACGAGCAGTACTTC.

This sequence joins TRBV12-3 or TRBV12-4 and TRBJ2-7; D tentatively fits TRBD1 or TRBD2 (5 bases each). There are 14 residues in the CDR3. V was shortened by 0 bases and J by 3 bases, with 9 bases between the two germline ends. The CDR3 is CASSLAGDFYEQYF. The CDR3 DNA is TGTGCCAGCAGTTTAGCGGGGGATTTCTACGAGCAGTACTTC.

Ten or more counts support this clonotype. This rearrangement joins TRBV25-1 to TRBJ2-7; 9 bases line up with TRBD1. After removal of 5 bases from V and 3 bases from J, the junction contained 8 bases not matched to a gene. Germline loops: CDR1 MGHDK, CDR2 SYGVNS. The CDR3 runs 15 residues. DNA for the CDR3: TGTGCCAGCAGTAATCCGGGACAGGGAAACTACGAGCAGTACTTC. Its protein is CASSNPGQGNYEQYF.

On this clonotype: One junction end disagrees with the germline gene, perhaps due to a read error. The chain recombines TRBV15 with TRBJ2-7; D remains unclear. The CDR3 contains 16 residues. Germline V lookup: CDR1 LNHNV, CDR2 YYDKDF (reference sequence). The CDR3 region is CATSLIPGPLGSERYF. Here the CDR3 DNA reads TGTGCCACCAGCCTTATTCCGGGCCCCCTGGGCTCCGAGCGGTACTTC.

This clonotype was picked up a small number of times. This chain connects TRBV6-1 to TRBJ2-5, with TRBD2 as a possible D gene (5 bases). The CDR3 runs 16 residues. Trimming removed 9 bases at V and 7 bases at J, with 27 bases between. Germline CDR1 reads MNHNS; CDR2 reads SASEGT. CDR3 coding DNA: TGTGCCAGAGCTGTAGTTGTGGGGTCTCCCGGAGGGACCCAGTACTTC. It codes for CARAVVVGSPGGTQYF.

The sample holds a few counts of this clonotype. This chain joins TRBV28 and TRBJ2-7; D not certain. CDR3 length: 14 residues. CDR1 is MDHEN and CDR2 is SYDVKM in the germline V gene. V lost 4 bases and J lost 5, with 15 bases in between. Here the CDR3 DNA reads TGTGCCAGCAGTTCCCGTAGTGATTGGGACGAGCAGTACTTC. The encoded protein is CASSSRSDWDEQYF.

This clonotype appeared a few times. The chain uses TRBV20-1 and TRBJ1-2, with 9 bases fitting TRBD1. The CDR3 length is 15 residues. V gave up 0 bases and J gave up 6 bases; unmatched junction bases: 8. CDR1 is DFQATT and CDR2 is SNEGSKA in the germline V gene (reference sequence). The CDR3 DNA reads TGCAGTGCTAGAGATAGAGGACAGGGGCTTAATGGCTACACCTTC. Translating it yields CSARDRGQGLNGYTF.

V and J are TRBV4-3 and TRBJ2-7; D gene unclear. Germline V CDR1 and CDR2: LGHNA, YSLEER. The CDR3 has 16 residues. Trimming pared 0 bases from V and 5 bases from J, leaving 17 bases between. CDR3 amino acids: CASSQDSPLSADEQYF. DNA for the CDR3: TGCGCCAGCAGCCAAGATAGTCCCCTATCGGCGGACGAGCAGTACTTC.

V gene TRBV10-3 combines with J gene TRBJ2-1; D may be TRBD2 (6 bases). This CDR3 has 16 amino acids. Trimming stripped 4 bases from V and 2 bases from J, with 15 bases between. Germline V gene lookup returns CDR1 ENHRY and CDR2 SYGVKD. CDR3 DNA: TGTGCCATCAGTGGGGGGGAGGAGGGGCCCTACAATGAGCAGTTCTTC. The encoded protein is CAISGGEEGPYNEQFF.

Ten or more counts support this clonotype. This chain connects TRBV10-3 to TRBJ2-3; 8 bases line up with TRBD2. The CDR3 contains 14 residues. The V gene's germline CDR1 is ENHRY and CDR2 SYGVKD. Trimming removed 6 bases from V and 6 bases from J; junction bases left unmatched: 8. CDR3 sequence (DNA): TGTGCCATCAGCTCACTAGCGGAGAGGGATACGCAGTATTTT. Translation: CAISSLAERDTQYF.

This chain uses TRBV5-1 with TRBJ2-7; TRBD2 aligns across 14 bases. Germline trimming cut 4 bases from V and 5 bases from J; bases unmatched to any gene: 8. The CDR3 contains 16 residues. Per the germline V gene, CDR1 is SGHRS and CDR2 is YFSETQ. Here the CDR3 reads CASSRGLAGVMDEQYF. CDR3 coding DNA: TGCGCCAGCAGCCGGGGACTAGCGGGAGTTATGGACGAGCAGTACTTC.

This clonotype was detected only a few times. The chain is built from TRBV18 and TRBJ2-1; a weak D match, TRBD2 (6 bases). The ends were cut back, 6 bases at V and 8 bases at J, with 11 bases in the middle. The CDR3 totals 12 residues. Germline-derived CDR1 and CDR2 are KGHSH and LQKENI. The CDR3 is CASSPSAYEQFF. For the CDR3, the DNA is TGTGCCAGCTCGCCTAGCGCCTATGAGCAGTTCTTC.

This chain joins TRBV7-6 and TRBJ2-5, with 7 bases that match TRBD1. The CDR3 extends over 14 amino acids. CDR1 and CDR2 (germline): SGHVS, FNYEAQ. V shed 6 bases, J shed 0 bases, and the junction held 4 bases outside the gene matches. In nucleotides, the CDR3 is TGTGCCAGCAGTTTGGACAGGAACCAAGAGACCCAGTACTTC. As protein: CASSLDRNQETQYF.

This clonotype came up many times. V and J are TRBV12-3 or TRBV12-4 and TRBJ2-1; D not certain. The CDR3 sequence is 12 residues long. V was clipped by 8 bases and J by 3 bases, with 8 bases between them. The CDR3 DNA reads TGTGCCAGCGGCCCCGGCTACAATGAGCAGTTCTTC. Translating it yields CASGPGYNEQFF.

This clonotype turned up a few times. The chain combines TRBV7-6 with TRBJ2-7, with no clear D. The CDR3 length is 12 residues. CDR1 and CDR2 (germline): SGHVS, FNYEAQ. With 2 bases removed from V and 3 bases from J, the gap between germline ends came to 5 bases. This CDR3 reads CASSLPNYEQYF. CDR3 in DNA: TGTGCCAGCAGCTTACCCAACTACGAGCAGTACTTC.